This record concerns one TCR beta chain sequence. The target antigen is unknown. This sample was included in a study of CD8 T cells in ankylosing spondylitis. TCRdb recomputed calls from the 5' RACE reads with MiXCR, one row per CDR3 protein. The table has roughly 700,000 distinct CDR3 sequences, roughly 19% seen once. V gave up 8 bases and J gave up 4 bases; unmatched junction bases: 11. The CDR3 consists of 15 residues. Study-level points and caveats: Ankylosing spondylitis blood seemed to carry a telltale TCR beta motif made of about 8 highly homologous variants. Reactive arthritis synovial fluid and blood were previously reported to contain some motif variants.

The sequencing input was blood, either unsorted or a sorted T cell fraction (not recorded which). The clonotype comes from a male donor with ankylosing spondylitis. The V and J genes are TRBV12-3 or TRBV12-4 and TRBJ2-1; 7 nucleotides match TRBD1. CDR3 sequence reads: CASLPPGQIYNEQFF. Written as DNA, the CDR3 is TGTGCCAGCCTCCCCCCGGGACAGATATACAATGAGCAGTTCTTC.